The 17 T cell receptor beta chains in this list originate from one sample, sequenced in a study of T cell repertoires in cytomegalovirus infection. Their antigen targets remain unknown. MiXCR was run by TCRdb on the reads, yielding one entry per CDR3 protein. This sample has approximately 910,000 distinct CDR3 sequences, with 31% found just once. This sample comprised cultured CD8+ T cells from PBMCs, obtained from culture after CMV antigen stimulation. These receptors were taken from a human donor in good health (CMV status not recorded). Some clones in this sample may be carry-over from other donors' samples.

The chain employs TRBV12-5 and TRBJ1-2; no clear D. Germline V CDR1 and CDR2: LGHNT, FRNRAP. There are 11 residues in the CDR3. V lost 2 bases and J 10 bases, leaving 8 bases between the germline ends. In DNA form, the CDR3 reads TGTGCTAGTGGTTTGAAGGCACCCTACACCTTC. Residues: CASGLKAPYTF.

This clonotype was seen repeatedly, ten times or more. This chain connects TRBV7-8 to TRBJ2-5; 8 nucleotides line up with TRBD1. The ends lost 1 base at V and 4 bases at J; junction bases unmatched: 5. Germline V gives CDR1 SGHVS, CDR2 FQNEAQ. The CDR3 runs 15 residues. This CDR3 is CASSLGTGWSETQYF. In nucleotides, the CDR3 is TGTGCCAGCAGCTTAGGGACAGGGTGGTCAGAGACCCAGTACTTC.

In this sample, this clonotype turned up many times. This chain links TRBV7-8 with TRBJ2-1, with 12 bases aligning to TRBD2. Germline V gene sequence: CDR1 SGHVS, CDR2 FQNEAQ. The CDR3 consists of 15 residues. V was pared by 4 bases and J by 5 bases, with 3 bases of the junction left unmatched. This CDR3 reads CASSSTSGGNNEQFF. CDR3 nucleotides: TGTGCCAGCAGCTCCACTAGCGGGGGGAACAATGAGCAGTTCTTC.

This clonotype was counted only a few times. CDR3 bases: TGCGCCAGCAGCTTGTTACAGGGGTCGGACGAGCAGTACTTC. It codes for CASSLLQGSDEQYF. The chain has TRBV5-1 and TRBJ2-7; 7 nucleotides agree with TRBD1. Germline V lookup: CDR1 SGHRS, CDR2 YFSETQ. The V segment lost 1 base and the J segment 5 bases; nucleotides outside the gene matches: 6. CDR3 size: 14 residues. Together with reference TRBV5-1 and TRBJ2-7, the CDR3 gives the full variable domain: KAGVTQTPRYLIKTRGQQVTLSCSPISGHRSVSWYQQTPGQGLQFLFEYFSETQRNKGNFPGRFSGRQFSNSRSEMNVSTLELGDSALYLCASSLLQGSDEQYFGPGTRLTVT.

This clonotype was recorded many times. The V and J genes are TRBV28 and TRBJ1-1, with D perhaps matching TRBD1 (5 bases). Trimming stripped 3 bases from V and 4 bases from J, with 9 bases between. The germline CDR1 and CDR2 sequences are MDHEN and SYDVKM. CDR3 length: 13 amino acids. The CDR3 loop reads CASSLGRVTEAFF. The CDR3 DNA reads TGTGCCAGCAGTTTGGGCAGGGTCACTGAAGCTTTCTTT.

This clonotype was recorded a few times. The genes are TRBV7-9 and TRBJ1-1; D ambiguous. The ends were cut back, 1 base at V and 1 base at J, with 10 bases in the middle. The CDR3 sequence is 15 residues long. Per germline, CDR1 SEHNR and CDR2 FQNEAQ (reference sequence). The CDR3 protein is CASSLDMKKNTEAFF. The CDR3, as DNA: TGTGCCAGCAGCTTAGACATGAAGAAGAACACTGAAGCTTTCTTT.

This clonotype has just a few counts. The chain recombines TRBV27 with TRBJ2-1, with 8 bases fitting TRBD2. The CDR3 sequence is 20 residues long. Trimming cost V 3 bases and J 2 bases; bases outside gene matches: 18. Germline V gene sequence: CDR1 MNHEY, CDR2 SMNVEV (reference sequence). CDR3 nucleotides: TGTGCCAGCAGTTTCTTACCCCCTCTAAGGGCCGGGGGGGCCTACAATGAGCAGTTCTTC. Its protein product is CASSFLPPLRAGGAYNEQFF.

This clonotype has a handful of counts. This sequence joins TRBV6-1 and TRBJ1-4; the match to TRBD1 covers 7 bases. The CDR3 covers 15 residues. The germline CDR1 and CDR2 sequences are MNHNS and SASEGT. Unmatched junction bases numbered 7, after V lost 2 bases and J lost 7 bases. The CDR3 nucleotides read TGTGCCAGCAGTGAATACGGGACAGAGCGTGAAAAACTGTTTTTT. It specifies CASSEYGTEREKLFF.

This chain uses TRBV7-6 with TRBJ1-3; D call uncertain. The CDR3 has 14 amino acids. Germline CDR1 and CDR2: SGHVS and FNYEAQ. The V end was cut by 6 bases, the J end by 4 bases, with 13 bases between. The CDR3 bases are TGTGCCAGCAGGTCCGCGGGGTCGGGAAACACCATATATTTT. It encodes CASRSAGSGNTIYF.

V gene TRBV10-3 combines with J gene TRBJ2-2, with D tentatively TRBD1 (6 bases). Trimming shortened V by 10 bases and J by 3 bases, and 15 bases separated the two germline ends. CDR3 length: 14 amino acids. The V gene's germline CDR1 is ENHRY and CDR2 SYGVKD. The CDR3 coding sequence is TGTGCCACCACCGGGACACCTGACACCGGGGAGCTGTTTTTT. This translates into CATTGTPDTGELFF.

CDR3 nucleotides: TGCGCCAGCAGCCAAGTCCCCGAGGGCAATCAGCCCCAGCATTTT. As protein: CASSQVPEGNQPQHF. The chain uses TRBV4-1 and TRBJ1-5; the D is unclear. The CDR3 has 15 residues. V shed 1 base and J shed 2 bases, with 9 bases lying between them. CDR1 and CDR2 from the germline V gene are MGHRA and YSYEKL.

On this clonotype: A much larger clone differs from this one at a single base, so this may be a read error. The rearrangement uses TRBV29-1 and TRBJ1-2, with 8 bases matching TRBD1. With V trimmed by 0 bases and J by 6 bases, 9 bases remained unmatched. The CDR3 has 15 amino acids. Germline loops: CDR1 SQVTM, CDR2 ANQGSEA. The CDR3: CSVEDRTGHPNGYTF. The CDR3 DNA is TGCAGCGTTGAAGATAGGACAGGGCATCCCAATGGCTACACCTTC.

This sequence joins TRBV29-1 and TRBJ2-1; D is uncertain. The V end was cut by 1 base, the J end by 5 bases, with 3 bases between. CDR3 length: 11 residues. Per germline, CDR1 SQVTM and CDR2 ANQGSEA. DNA for the CDR3: TGCAGCGTTGAAGCTGACAATGAGCAGTTCTTC. Protein product: CSVEADNEQFF.

This chain uses TRBV2 with TRBJ1-6; a possible D gene is TRBD1 (5 bases). This CDR3 has 17 amino acids. Germline V gene data show CDR1 as SNHLY and CDR2 as FYNNEI. V lost 1 base to trimming and J lost 0 bases, with 10 bases between them. The CDR3 region is CASSEEDTSSYNSPLHF. The CDR3 region has the DNA TGTGCCAGCAGTGAAGAGGACACAAGCTCCTATAATTCACCCCTCCACTTT.

This clonotype was detected only a few times. This chain uses TRBV4-1 with TRBJ2-2, with 9 nucleotides matching TRBD1. The germline V gene has CDR1 MGHRA and CDR2 YSYEKL. Losses at the gene ends were 0 bases for V and 1 base for J; bases not matched to a gene: 6. The CDR3 runs 18 residues. CDR3 coding DNA: TGCGCCAGCAGCCAAGATTCCCGACAGGGGGTGAACACCGGGGAGCTGTTTTTT. Amino acid sequence: CASSQDSRQGVNTGELFF.

This clonotype was seen a handful of times. The chain is built from TRBV6-2 or TRBV6-3 and TRBJ1-5, with a possible D match to TRBD1 (5 bases). V lost 7 bases and J lost 1, with 8 bases in between. The CDR3 contains 13 residues. Germline V gene data show CDR1 as MNHEY and CDR2 as SVGEGT. In DNA, the CDR3 is TGTGCCAGCACCTACAGGAGCAATCAGCCCCAGCATTTT. Its protein product is CASTYRSNQPQHF.

This clonotype turned up a few times. The chain couples TRBV7-4 to TRBJ1-1, with no clear D. Trimming pared 3 bases from V and 13 bases from J, leaving 3 bases between. This CDR3 region has 8 residues. Germline CDR1 is SGHVT and CDR2 is SQSDAQ. The CDR3: CASSFGFF. In nucleotides, the CDR3 is TGTGCCAGCAGCTTTGGTTTCTTT.